Following are 23 T cell receptor beta chains from one sample sequenced in a study of T cells after yellow fever vaccination. In TCRdb, the 5' RACE reads were re-called with MiXCR into one record per CDR3 protein. The sample has hundreds of thousands of distinct CDR3 sequences, 13% seen once; the top ten hold about an eighth. The sample here was PBMCs, taken on the day of the yellow fever booster vaccination. The source is a man younger than 40 who received the YFV17D yellow fever vaccine.

This clonotype was seen only a few times. DNA of the CDR3: TGTGCCAGCAGAACCCCCGGGACAGGCGCGGATACGCAGTATTTT. Translation: CASRTPGTGADTQYF. V is TRBV7-9 and J is TRBJ2-3, with TRBD1 matching over 8 bases. Germline loops: CDR1 SEHNR, CDR2 FQNEAQ (reference sequence). The CDR3 is 15 amino acids. V shed 6 bases, J shed 6 bases, and the junction held 11 bases outside the gene matches.

A word on this clonotype: Given the absence of the conserved phenylalanine or tryptophan at the CDR3 end, a read error is likely. The chain carries TRBV5-1 and TRBJ1-1; TRBD1 aligns across 7 bases. V lost 8 bases to trimming and J lost 10 bases; unmatched junction nucleotides: 5. The CDR3 loop spans 10 amino acids. Germline-derived CDR1 and CDR2 are SGHRS and YFSETQ. CDR3 amino acids: CARRGRRAFC. CDR3 nucleotides: TGCGCCAGAAGGGGGCGTAGAGCTTTCTGT.

This sequence joins TRBV30 and TRBJ2-7; no definite D call. The CDR3 spans 13 residues. V was shortened by 5 bases and J by 6 bases, with 17 bases between the two germline ends. Germline V gives CDR1 GTSNPN, CDR2 SVGIG (reference sequence). The CDR3 sequence: CAWAPILWGEQYF. CDR3 sequence (DNA): TGTGCCTGGGCACCCATCTTGTGGGGCGAGCAGTACTTC.

The CDR3 sequence is CASSFSPPAEQYF. Here the CDR3 DNA reads TGTGCCAGCAGTTTTTCTCCTCCCGCGGAGCAGTACTTC. The chain joins TRBV27 to TRBJ2-7; D not resolved. Germline-derived CDR1 and CDR2 are MNHEY and SMNVEV (reference sequence). The length of the CDR3 is 13 residues. The V gene lost 3 bases and the J gene lost 7 bases, with 13 bases spanning the gap.

The genes are TRBV20-1 and TRBJ2-3, with D perhaps being TRBD1 or TRBD2 (5 bases each). The length of the CDR3 is 14 residues. Germline assignment: CDR1 DFQATT and CDR2 SNEGSKA (reference sequence). The CDR3 sequence: CSLTRDGRTDTQYF. In nucleotides, the CDR3 is TGCAGCCTTACCCGGGACGGTCGCACAGATACGCAGTATTTT.

The V and J genes are TRBV20-1 and TRBJ1-5; D is undetermined. Trimming left V 2 bases short and J 0 bases short, with 5 bases between. Germline V gene lookup returns CDR1 DFQATT and CDR2 SNEGSKA (reference sequence). The CDR3 sequence is 13 residues long. For the CDR3, the DNA is TGCAGTGCTAGACCGGCTAGCAATCAGCCCCAGCATTTT. It yields the protein CSARPASNQPQHF.

This clonotype has just a few counts. The V gene is TRBV10-2, the J gene TRBJ2-6, with no clear D. Germline lookup yields CDR1 WSHSY and CDR2 SAAADI. The CDR3 has 14 amino acids. V was trimmed by 5 bases and J by 3 bases, leaving 8 bases between them. The CDR3 is CASSLGIGANVLTF. CDR3 bases: TGCGCCAGCAGTTTGGGGATTGGGGCCAACGTCCTGACTTTC.

The chain employs TRBV12-3 or TRBV12-4 and TRBJ2-7, with D uncertain. Trimming took 6 bases from V and 2 from J, leaving 14 bases between them. The CDR3 sequence is 14 residues long. This CDR3 reads CASRRRPETYEQYF. The CDR3 DNA is TGTGCCAGCAGACGTCGTCCAGAAACCTACGAGCAGTACTTC.

The gene calls are TRBV19 and TRBJ1-2, with 8 bases fitting TRBD1. The length of the CDR3 is 15 residues. CDR1 is LNHDA and CDR2 is SQIVND in the germline V gene (reference sequence). The junction had 6 bases not matched to a gene; V was cut back by 4 bases and J by 2 bases. CDR3 amino acids: CASSTGQGLNYGYTF. In nucleotides, the CDR3 is TGTGCCAGTAGTACTGGACAGGGATTGAACTATGGCTACACCTTC. The full variable domain, in which reference TRBV19 and TRBJ1-2 provide the parts outside the CDR3, is DGGITQSPKYLFRKEGQNVTLSCEQNLNHDAMYWYRQDPGQGLRLIYYSQIVNDFQKGDIAEGYSVSREKKESFPLTVTSAQKNPTAFYLCASSTGQGLNYGYTFGSGTRLTVV.

The V and J genes are TRBV30 and TRBJ2-1; D perhaps matches TRBD2 (6 bases). The CDR3 has 15 residues. The V gene lost 4 bases and the J gene lost 2 bases, with 15 bases spanning the gap. CDR1 is GTSNPN, CDR2 SVGIG, per germline (reference sequence). CDR3 coding DNA: TGTGCCTGGAACCATGGAGGGAGACCCTACAATGAGCAGTTCTTC. It encodes CAWNHGGRPYNEQFF.

The chain carries TRBV14 and TRBJ2-5; 10 nucleotides agree with TRBD1. Losses at the gene ends were 4 bases for V and 5 bases for J; bases not matched to a gene: 10. The CDR3 covers 16 residues. Germline V CDR1 and CDR2: SGHDN, FVKESK. The CDR3 loop reads CASSPFPTGGKETQYF. As DNA, the CDR3 is TGTGCCAGCAGCCCGTTTCCGACAGGGGGCAAGGAGACCCAGTACTTC.

This clonotype has just a few counts. The V gene is TRBV20-1, the J gene TRBJ2-3; weak D call: TRBD1 (6 bases). The germline gives CDR1 DFQATT, CDR2 SNEGSKA (reference sequence). This CDR3 region has 14 residues. V shed 6 bases and J shed 3 bases, with 16 bases lying between them. The CDR3 protein is CSAGAMGGTDTQYF. The CDR3 region has the DNA TGCAGTGCGGGGGCCATGGGCGGGACAGATACGCAGTATTTT.

The gene calls are TRBV7-2 and TRBJ2-7; the match to TRBD2 covers 11 bases. CDR1 and CDR2 from the germline V gene are SGHTA and FQGNSA. The CDR3 runs 14 residues. The ends lost 10 bases at V and 2 bases at J; junction bases unmatched: 7. The DNA of the CDR3 is TGTGCCACATCAGGGACTAGCGGTACCTACGAGCAGTACTTC. Amino acid sequence: CATSGTSGTYEQYF.

The chain uses TRBV11-2 and TRBJ1-4, with D uncertain. V lost 0 bases, J lost 8 bases, and 1 base lay in between. The germline V gene encodes CDR1 SGHAT and CDR2 FQNNGV. The CDR3 loop spans 11 amino acids. The CDR3 spells CASSLEEKLFF. The CDR3 DNA follows: TGTGCCAGCAGCTTAGAAGAAAAACTGTTTTTT. Supplemented by reference TRBV11-2 and TRBJ1-4, the full variable domain reads EAGVAQSPRYKIIEKRQSVAFWCNPISGHATLYWYQQILGQGPKLLIQFQNNGVVDDSQLPKDRFSAERLKGVDSTLKIQPAKLEDSAVYLCASSLEEKLFFGSGTQLSVL.

V is TRBV28 and J is TRBJ2-5, with 8 nucleotides matching TRBD2. The CDR3 has 14 amino acids. Losses at the gene ends were 6 bases for V and 5 bases for J; bases not matched to a gene: 8. Germline values: CDR1 MDHEN, CDR2 SYDVKM. CDR3 region: CASRYSGSGETQYF. CDR3 sequence (DNA): TGTGCCAGCAGGTACAGCGGGAGTGGGGAGACCCAGTACTTC.

Only a few counts were recorded for this clonotype. This chain connects TRBV7-2 to TRBJ2-3; unclear D gene. The V gene's germline CDR1 is SGHTA and CDR2 FQGNSA. The CDR3 sequence is 14 residues long. The V and J ends lost 7 bases and 6 bases respectively, with 17 bases between them. The CDR3 DNA reads as TGTGCCAGCAAGCTTATCATATTCCAGGATACGCAGTATTTT. Protein product: CASKLIIFQDTQYF.

The CDR3 here is CASSLWATLRERGASYNEQFF. The DNA of the CDR3 is TGTGCCAGCAGCTTGTGGGCGACCCTACGGGAGCGGGGAGCCTCCTACAATGAGCAGTTCTTC. The V and J genes are TRBV5-4 and TRBJ2-1; 7 positions match TRBD2. This CDR3 comprises 21 residues. CDR1 and CDR2 (germline): SGHNT, YYREEE (reference sequence). Trimming at V came to 1 base and at J to 0 bases, leaving 19 bases not matched to a gene.

This clonotype was observed a few times. V is TRBV7-2 and J is TRBJ1-3; 8 positions match TRBD1. With V trimmed by 6 bases and J by 0 bases, 4 bases remained unmatched. There are 15 residues in the CDR3. CDR1 and CDR2 from the germline V gene are SGHTA and FQGNSA. CDR3 residues: CASSPDRVSGNTIYF. CDR3 DNA: TGTGCCAGCAGTCCGGACAGGGTCTCTGGAAACACCATATATTTT.

Many counts were recorded for this clonotype. J is TRBJ2-7 and V is TRBV6-5; TRBD1 matches at 7 bases. This CDR3 is 14 amino acids long. Germline V gene data show CDR1 as MNHEY and CDR2 as SVGAGI. V trimming: 2 bases; J trimming: 0 bases; junction bases outside the gene matches: 1. The CDR3 here is CASSYGDSSYEQYF. CDR3 nucleotides: TGTGCCAGCAGTTACGGGGACAGCTCCTACGAGCAGTACTTC.

The chain combines TRBV15 with TRBJ2-7; tentative D call: TRBD2 (6 bases). The CDR3 spans 15 residues. Germline loops: CDR1 LNHNV, CDR2 YYDKDF (reference sequence). Trimming cost V 0 bases and J 5 bases, with 14 bases left between them. The CDR3 region has the DNA TGTGCCACCAGCAGAGAAGGGGTCAGGGAGGACGAGCAGTACTTC. Translating it yields CATSREGVREDEQYF.

V gene TRBV5-1 combines with J gene TRBJ2-7; D unresolved. The germline V gene encodes CDR1 SGHRS and CDR2 YFSETQ. The CDR3 spans 10 residues. V was cut by 10 bases and J by 6 bases, with 11 bases left in between. In DNA form, the CDR3 reads TGCGCCCGTCGTGTGGCCGAGCAGTACTTC. Translating it yields CARRVAEQYF.

This clonotype was recorded a few times. The rearrangement links TRBV4-3 to TRBJ2-2; TRBD2 matches at 8 bases. Germline V lookup: CDR1 LGHNA, CDR2 YSLEER. V shed 4 bases, J shed 5 bases, and the junction held 6 bases outside the gene matches. This CDR3 has 15 residues. This CDR3 reads CASSPGTSWTGELFF. In DNA, the CDR3 is TGCGCCAGCAGCCCCGGGACTAGTTGGACCGGGGAGCTGTTTTTT.

The sample holds a few counts of this clonotype. This chain connects TRBV2 to TRBJ2-1; the D is unclear. CDR1 and CDR2 from the germline V gene are SNHLY and FYNNEI. The V gene lost 6 bases and the J gene lost 0 bases, with 12 bases spanning the gap. The CDR3 is 15 residues long. The DNA of the CDR3 is TGTGCCAGCAGCGTTACCAGTAGCTCCTACAATGAGCAGTTCTTC. Encoded protein: CASSVTSSSYNEQFF.